This T cell receptor (beta chain) was captured by sequencing in a study of shared clonotypes between healthy human individuals. Study results and limitations: Around 5% was the fraction of naive CD4 clonotypes found shared across four donors. Generation probability values for non-shared clonotypes were lower than those for clonotypes shared by all four donors.

As to this clone: Antigen: not known.

The CDR3 is 15 amino acids. Per germline, CDR1 SGHVS and CDR2 FQNEAQ. J gave up 4 bases and V 5 bases, and 9 bases lay outside the gene matches. As defined, naive CD8 cells were CD45RO-negative and positively selected for CCR7, with terminally differentiated effector memory CD45RA+ cells excluded. TCRdb's table, derived via immunoSEQ multiplex PCR, lists solely in-frame clones and lacks some. The sample consists of over 2 million clones, approximately 94% of them appearing once. V is TRBV7-8 and J is TRBJ1-2; TRBD1 aligns across 8 bases. The receptor was isolated from a man aged 18 to 29 in good health. The material sequenced was naive CD8+ T cells sorted from blood. The CDR3 DNA is TGTGCCAGCAGCCTCTGGACAGGGTCGGCCTATGGCTACACCTTC. This translates into CASSLWTGSAYGYTF.